The 26 T cell receptor beta chains below all came from one sample that was sequenced in a study of PD-1 blockade in classical Hodgkin lymphoma. Each of the patients experienced relapse following autologous stem cell transplantation, and their brentuximab vedotin exposure differed. TCRdb keeps only in-frame clones here, not all; method: immunoSEQ multiplex PCR. The sample lists approximately 90,000 clones, about nine tenths occurring once. The input for sequencing was peripheral blood mononuclear cells (PBMCs), taken before the second cycle of nivolumab. These TCRs come from a human donor with classical Hodgkin lymphoma.

This clone is a singleton in its sample. This chain links TRBV6-6 with TRBJ1-5, with TRBD1 identical over 8 bases. V was clipped by 6 bases and J by 5 bases; unmatched bases: 9. Germline values: CDR1 MNHNY, CDR2 SVGAGI (reference sequence). This CDR3 is 15 amino acids long. The CDR3 DNA is TGTGCCAGCAGCTCGGACAGGGTAACGCATCAGCCCCAGCATTTT. Its protein is CASSSDRVTHQPQHF.

A note on this clone: Other DNA sequences in the sample encode the same CDR3. The gene calls are TRBV10-3 and TRBJ2-5; D unclear. The CDR3 loop spans 12 amino acids. V lost 2 bases and J 5 bases, leaving 6 bases between the germline ends. CDR1 is ENHRY, CDR2 SYGVKD, per germline. CDR3 sequence reads: CAISESSETQYF. Here the CDR3 DNA reads TGTGCCATCAGTGAGAGTAGTGAGACCCAGTACTTC.

The chain has TRBV4-2 and TRBJ2-4, with D unresolved. V shed 0 bases and J shed 8 bases, with 14 bases lying between them. The CDR3 loop spans 15 amino acids. Per the germline V gene, CDR1 is LGHNA and CDR2 is YNFKEQ. CDR3 coding DNA: TGTGCCAGCAGCCAAGAGGATGCCTCCGCAGACATTCAGTACTTC. This translates into CASSQEDASADIQYF.

The rearrangement links TRBV18 to TRBJ2-7, with a weak D call TRBD2 (5 bases). CDR1 and CDR2 from the germline V gene are KGHSH and LQKENI. Trimming took 5 bases from V and 6 from J, leaving 17 bases between them. The CDR3 sequence is 14 residues long. The CDR3 DNA reads as TGTGCCAGCTCATCTGGACTGGGCGCCCTCGAGCAGTACTTC. This encodes CASSSGLGALEQYF. The full variable domain, with the rest looked up from reference TRBV18 and TRBJ2-7, is NAGVMQNPRHLVRRRGQEARLRCSPMKGHSHVYWYRQLPEEGLKFMVYLQKENIIDESGMPKERFSAEFPKEGPSILRIQQVVRGDSAAYFCASSSGLGALEQYFGPGTRLTVT.

Here the CDR3 reads CASSLGQGNEQYF. DNA for the CDR3: TGTGCCAGCAGTTTAGGACAGGGAAACGAGCAGTACTTC. V gene TRBV27 combines with J gene TRBJ2-7; 8 bases align to TRBD1. V shed 2 bases, J shed 5 bases, and the junction held 2 bases outside the gene matches. The germline gives CDR1 MNHEY, CDR2 SMNVEV (reference sequence). This CDR3 spans 13 amino acids.

The V call is TRBV5-6, the J call TRBJ1-5; TRBD1 aligns across 8 bases. The CDR3 length is 14 residues. The germline V gene encodes CDR1 SGHDT and CDR2 YYEEEE. Trimming cost V 6 bases and J 7 bases; bases outside gene matches: 9. Written as DNA, the CDR3 is TGTGCCAGCACCCAGGGGGCGGCCGGACAGCCCCAGCATTTT. Protein product: CASTQGAAGQPQHF.

The V gene is TRBV7-9, the J gene TRBJ2-3; D unresolved. V was pared by 1 base and J by 2 bases, with 13 bases between. Germline V CDR1 and CDR2: SEHNR, FQNEAQ (reference sequence). The length of the CDR3 is 16 residues. The CDR3 DNA reads TGTGCCAGCAGCTTAGGAGTGCCTGGGGACACAGATACGCAGTATTTT. Its protein is CASSLGVPGDTDTQYF.

V is TRBV7-9 and J is TRBJ2-5; D is unclear. The CDR3 is 13 amino acids. Looked up from germline, CDR1 is SEHNR and CDR2 is FQNEAQ (reference sequence). V was pared by 5 bases and J by 5 bases, with 12 bases between. CDR3 nucleotide sequence: TGTGCCAGCAGCCACAGTTATGGGGAGACCCAGTACTTC. This translates into CASSHSYGETQYF.

The chain couples TRBV28 to TRBJ1-2; 7 positions agree with TRBD1. Germline CDR1 reads MDHEN; CDR2 reads SYDVKM. This CDR3 comprises 16 residues. The V gene end was trimmed by 5 bases and the J gene end by 3 bases; junction bases not matched to a gene: 12. The CDR3 sequence: CASSPVGGQAYYGYTF. Here the CDR3 DNA reads TGTGCCAGCAGTCCCGTCGGAGGACAGGCATACTATGGCTACACCTTC.

The rearrangement joins TRBV4-1 to TRBJ2-1; 9 nucleotides match TRBD1. The CDR3 length is 17 residues. The V and J ends lost 5 bases and 5 bases, in that order; junction bases with no gene match: 13. The V gene's germline CDR1 is MGHRA and CDR2 YSYEKL. CDR3 nucleotides: TGCGCCAGCAGCTCAAGGCCCGGGACAGGGATCAACAATGAGCAGTTCTTC. This sequence encodes CASSSRPGTGINNEQFF.

The chain is built from TRBV5-1 and TRBJ2-1, with 8 nucleotides matching TRBD2. In germline, CDR1 is SGHRS, CDR2 YFSETQ. The CDR3 consists of 15 residues. Trimming at V came to 1 base and at J to 7 bases, leaving 7 bases not matched to a gene. CDR3 sequence reads: CASSLFGRAENEQFF. The CDR3 DNA sequence: TGCGCCAGCAGCTTGTTCGGGAGGGCCGAGAATGAGCAGTTCTTC.

This chain joins TRBV13 and TRBJ1-1; TRBD1 aligns across 7 bases. Trimming cost V 5 bases and J 10 bases; bases outside gene matches: 19. The germline V gene has CDR1 PRHDT and CDR2 FYEKMQ (reference sequence). This CDR3 has 16 residues. The CDR3 region has the DNA TGTGCCAGCAGCCTTACAGGGGTCGGGACCTGGCAAACAGCTTTCTTT. It codes for CASSLTGVGTWQTAFF. Looking up the rest from reference TRBV13 and TRBJ1-1 gives the full variable domain: AAGVIQSPRHLIKEKRETATLKCYPIPRHDTVYWYQQGPGQDPQFLISFYEKMQSDKGSIPDRFSAQQFSDYHSELNMSSLELGDSALYFCASSLTGVGTWQTAFFGQGTRLTVV.

Concerning this clone itself: At the DNA level, this CDR3 is encoded by other sequences in the same sample as well. The rearrangement joins TRBV28 to TRBJ2-1, with no clear D. The CDR3 spans 13 residues. In germline, CDR1 is MDHEN, CDR2 SYDVKM. The V gene lost 3 bases and the J gene lost 0 bases, with 3 bases spanning the gap. Here the CDR3 reads CASSLSSYNEQFF. The CDR3, as DNA: TGTGCCAGCAGTTTGAGCTCCTACAATGAGCAGTTCTTC.

The rearrangement joins TRBV6-1 to TRBJ2-7; D gene uncertain. Per the germline V gene, CDR1 is MNHNS and CDR2 is SASEGT. The V end lost 1 base, the J end lost 2 bases, and 9 bases lay between the germline ends. This CDR3 comprises 14 residues. DNA for the CDR3: TGTGCCAGCAGTGAAGGGTGGTTAACCTACGAGCAGTACTTC. Translation gives CASSEGWLTYEQYF.

The rearrangement links TRBV9 to TRBJ2-6, with 8 bases that match TRBD1. CDR3 size: 17 residues. Germline V gives CDR1 SGDLS, CDR2 YYNGEE. Trimming took 0 bases from V and 0 from J; bases not matched to a gene: 2. CDR3 sequence reads: CASSVEQGVSGANVLTF. The DNA for the CDR3 is TGTGCCAGCAGCGTAGAACAGGGGGTCTCTGGGGCCAACGTCCTGACTTTC.

The rearrangement links TRBV5-6 to TRBJ1-5; TRBD1 might be the D (6 bases). Germline CDR1 is SGHDT and CDR2 is YYEEEE. The V end was cut by 0 bases, the J end by 1 base, with 17 bases between. The CDR3 has 18 residues. In nucleotides, the CDR3 is TGTGCCAGCAGCTTGGGGTGGCCCACAGGGCACAGCAATCAGCCCCAGCATTTT. Its translation: CASSLGWPTGHSNQPQHF.

The chain combines TRBV9 with TRBJ2-7; perhaps TRBD2 as D (5 bases). Germline V gene sequence: CDR1 SGDLS, CDR2 YYNGEE. The CDR3 covers 14 residues. The ends were cut back, 2 bases at V and 3 bases at J, with 12 bases in the middle. The CDR3 protein is CASSVTSGSYEQYF. CDR3 coding DNA: TGTGCCAGCAGCGTGACAAGCGGAAGCTACGAGCAGTACTTC.

V gene TRBV4-1 combines with J gene TRBJ2-3; TRBD2 matches at 8 bases. V shed 0 bases and J 1 base; nucleotides not matched to a gene: 6. CDR1 is MGHRA and CDR2 is YSYEKL in the germline V gene. The CDR3 spans 17 residues. CDR3 nucleotide sequence: TGCGCCAGCAGCCAAGAGCAGATGCGGGAGGGCACAGATACGCAGTATTTT. Translated: CASSQEQMREGTDTQYF.

This chain's CDR3 is CASSFPPSAGPDTQYF. For the CDR3, the DNA is TGTGCCAGCAGTTTCCCCCCTAGCGCGGGACCAGATACGCAGTATTTT. V gene TRBV28 combines with J gene TRBJ2-3; D might be TRBD2 (6 bases). The CDR3 has 16 residues. Germline CDR1 and CDR2: MDHEN and SYDVKM. Trimming pared 3 bases from V and 4 bases from J, leaving 17 bases between. The entire variable domain, with the rest obtained from reference TRBV28 and TRBJ2-3, is as follows: DVKVTQSSRYLVKRTGEKVFLECVQDMDHENMFWYRQDPGLGLRLIYFSYDVKMKEKGDIPEGYSVSREKKERFSLILESASTNQTSMYLCASSFPPSAGPDTQYFGPGTRLTVL.

This chain joins TRBV6-6 and TRBJ2-7; a possible D gene is TRBD2 (5 bases). The CDR3 is 15 residues long. Per germline, CDR1 MNHNY and CDR2 SVGAGI (reference sequence). V dropped 6 bases and J dropped 0 bases, with 15 bases sitting between them. The chain's CDR3 is CASRNYGRGSYEQYF. CDR3 in DNA: TGTGCCAGCAGGAACTACGGACGGGGCTCCTACGAGCAGTACTTC.

The chain recombines TRBV6-4 with TRBJ1-2; perhaps TRBD1 as D (6 bases). Germline values: CDR1 MRHNA, CDR2 SNTAGT. This CDR3 has 13 amino acids. V was trimmed by 4 bases and J by 1 base, leaving 7 bases between them. The CDR3, as DNA: TGTGCCAGCAGTGGAGGGGGTAACTATGGCTACACCTTC. It codes for CASSGGGNYGYTF.

The V and J genes are TRBV29-1 and TRBJ2-7; the match to TRBD1 covers 7 bases. The germline V gene has CDR1 SQVTM and CDR2 ANQGSEA. V was clipped by 6 bases and J by 0 bases; unmatched bases: 2. The CDR3 length is 12 residues. The CDR3 DNA is TGCAGCGTACAGGGGCCCTCCTACGAGCAGTACTTC. Its protein is CSVQGPSYEQYF.

The chain recombines TRBV14 with TRBJ2-2; TRBD1 is a possible D gene (8 bases). V was cut by 5 bases and J by 5 bases, with 18 bases left in between. CDR3 length equals 16 residues. CDR1 and CDR2 (germline): SGHDN, FVKESK. CDR3 bases: TGTGCCAGCAGCACCCGGACAGGGAGGGGGACCGGGGAGCTGTTTTTT. The encoded protein is CASSTRTGRGTGELFF.

This clone was found once. The chain couples TRBV5-3 to TRBJ2-3; D perhaps matches TRBD2 (5 bases). Being an ORF, TRBV5-3 has a function that is uncertain. This CDR3 has 17 amino acids. The V gene lost 2 bases and the J gene lost 7 bases, with 23 bases spanning the gap. CDR3 amino acids: CARSFFVRVATHHTQYF. CDR3 sequence (DNA): TGTGCCAGAAGCTTCTTTGTCCGGGTAGCGACCCACCATACGCAGTATTTT.

The J gene is TRBJ1-4, the V gene TRBV6-5; 11 positions match TRBD1. J lost 8 bases, V lost 6 bases, and 8 bases had no gene match. This CDR3 has 15 residues. Germline CDR1 and CDR2: MNHEY and SVGAGI. The CDR3 loop reads CASSRGTGGTEKLFF. The CDR3 bases are TGTGCCAGCAGCCGCGGGACAGGGGGAACGGAAAAACTGTTTTTT.

The chain recombines TRBV27 with TRBJ2-7; no firm D call. CDR3 length: 13 residues. The V gene lost 5 bases and the J gene lost 2 bases, with 10 bases spanning the gap. Per germline, CDR1 MNHEY and CDR2 SMNVEV (reference sequence). CDR3 bases: TGTGCCAGCAGTCGGTCGCTAGCCTACGAGCAGTACTTC. Protein product: CASSRSLAYEQYF.